The clone carrying this T cell receptor beta chain was counted a few times. Its matching antigen is unknown. Template-switching 5'RACE yielded the TCR cDNA; a universal primer site and UMIs were added in the process. Each CDR3 protein is one row after TCRdb ran MiXCR on the 5' RACE reads. The sample comprises some 500,000 distinct CDR3 sequences, about 13% of which are singletons, and more than 13% rests with the top ten. V lost 1 base and J lost 3; bases outside the gene matches: 5. Germline V CDR1 and CDR2: SGHNT, YYREEE (reference sequence). This CDR3 has 15 residues. This sample is part of a study of T cells after yellow fever vaccination. Study in general: Researchers used SMART-Seq v4 Ultra Low Input to prepare fractions that had low cell numbers. General study points: Reappearing after the booster were most of the clones from primary vaccination (96% CD4, 85% to 90% CD8).

The gene calls are TRBV5-4 and TRBJ2-7; 9 bases map to TRBD2. This TCR was recovered from a young man who received the YFV17D yellow fever vaccine. The sample here was PBMCs, taken on the day of the yellow fever booster vaccination. The CDR3 sequence is CASSLLAGGLYEQYF. CDR3 DNA sequence: TGTGCCAGCAGCTTGTTGGCGGGAGGGCTCTACGAGCAGTACTTC.